The 30 T cell receptor beta chains presented below share a single source sample, sequenced in a study of neoadjuvant anti-PD-1 for oral cavity cancer. The repertoire was sequenced with immunoSEQ multiplex PCR; TCRdb's copy has only in-frame clones and lacks some. Of 6,000 to 7,500 clones listed, about 74% were seen once; the top ten hold 2.5% to 3%. The sample was PBMCs, taken before nivolumab (anti-PD-1) treatment. All receptors come from a person between 35 and 79 years old with oral cavity squamous cell carcinoma.

V usage is TRBV7-6 and J usage is TRBJ1-5; D remains unclear. CDR1 SGHVS and CDR2 FNYEAQ come from the germline V gene. V lost 5 bases, J lost 1 base, and 21 bases lay in between. The CDR3 covers 18 residues. The CDR3 nucleotides read TGTGCCAGCAGCATCTTCGGGCGCGGGAGAGTGAGCAATCAGCCCCAGCATTTT. Protein: CASSIFGRGRVSNQPQHF.

The chain combines TRBV13 with TRBJ2-3; the match to TRBD1 covers 8 bases. The CDR3 is 17 residues long. Germline V CDR1 and CDR2: PRHDT, FYEKMQ (reference sequence). Trimming took 5 bases from V and 0 from J; bases not matched to a gene: 10. The CDR3 DNA sequence: TGTGCCAGCAGCCCCAAACCAGACAGGGGTAGCACAGATACGCAGTATTTT. Translated: CASSPKPDRGSTDTQYF.

The chain combines TRBV2 with TRBJ2-7, with D possibly TRBD2 on 7 matching bases. This CDR3 has 14 amino acids. Germline V gene data show CDR1 as SNHLY and CDR2 as FYNNEI. Trimming removed 3 bases from V and 2 bases from J, with 11 bases in between. The CDR3 loop reads CASSDGGGAYEQYF. The CDR3, as DNA: TGTGCCAGCAGTGATGGCGGGGGCGCCTACGAGCAGTACTTC. The variable domain in full, completed from reference TRBV2 and TRBJ2-7, reads EPEVTQTPSHQVTQMGQEVILRCVPISNHLYFYWYRQILGQKVEFLVSFYNNEISEKSEIFDDQFSVERPDGSNFTLKIRSTKLEDSAMYFCASSDGGGAYEQYFGPGTRLTVT.

The rearrangement links TRBV27 to TRBJ2-2, with D possibly TRBD2 on 5 matching bases. CDR1 and CDR2 (germline): MNHEY, SMNVEV (reference sequence). The CDR3 is 16 residues long. V was shortened by 0 bases and J by 7 bases, with 15 bases between the two germline ends. CDR3 in amino acids: CASSLSRASKGGELFF. For the CDR3, the DNA is TGTGCCAGCAGTTTATCTCGGGCTAGCAAGGGCGGGGAGCTGTTTTTT.

The chain joins TRBV7-9 to TRBJ2-5; either TRBD1 or TRBD2 may supply D (5 bases each). Per germline, CDR1 SEHNR and CDR2 FQNEAQ (reference sequence). The CDR3 is 15 amino acids. Trimming removed 1 base at V and 5 bases at J, with 14 bases between. The CDR3 is CASSLEKEWGETQYF. Here the CDR3 DNA reads TGTGCCAGCAGCTTAGAAAAGGAGTGGGGGGAGACCCAGTACTTC. Together with reference TRBV7-9 and TRBJ2-5, the CDR3 gives the full variable domain: DTGVSQNPRHKITKRGQNVTFRCDPISEHNRLYWYRQTLGQGPEFLTYFQNEAQLEKSRLLSDRFSAERPKGSFSTLEIQRTEQGDSAMYLCASSLEKEWGETQYFGPGTRLLVL.

This clone has a single count. CDR3 bases: TGTGCCAGCAGCCCCGGGACAGGGATGGCGGGAGCGCAGTATTTT. It translates to CASSPGTGMAGAQYF. This chain links TRBV7-2 with TRBJ2-3, with 9 bases matching TRBD1. The CDR3 totals 15 residues. The germline V gene has CDR1 SGHTA and CDR2 FQGNSA. J gave up 10 bases and V 5 bases, and 13 bases lay outside the gene matches.

The chain couples TRBV2 to TRBJ1-5, with a tentative D call TRBD1 (6 bases). Deletions cut 6 bases from V and 0 bases from J, with 12 bases between. Germline CDR1 reads SNHLY; CDR2 reads FYNNEI. The CDR3 has 15 amino acids. CDR3 region: CASRRQAHSNQPQHF. The CDR3 nucleotides are TGTGCCAGCAGAAGACAGGCTCATAGCAATCAGCCCCAGCATTTT.

V and J are TRBV19 and TRBJ2-3; D is perhaps TRBD1 or TRBD2 (5 bases each). CDR1 LNHDA and CDR2 SQIVND come from the germline V gene (reference sequence). CDR3 length: 18 residues. The ends were cut back, 6 bases at V and 1 base at J, with 23 bases in the middle. CDR3 sequence: CASRVVEGPRPGTDTQYF. CDR3 nucleotide sequence: TGTGCCAGTAGAGTCGTCGAGGGGCCAAGGCCTGGCACAGATACGCAGTATTTT.

The chain carries TRBV7-8 and TRBJ2-1; D is unclear. The CDR3 is 15 residues long. V was pared by 2 bases and J by 5 bases, with 13 bases between. Germline loops: CDR1 SGHVS, CDR2 FQNEAQ. The CDR3 loop reads CASSLNPARNNEQFF. The CDR3 nucleotides read TGTGCCAGCAGCTTAAATCCGGCACGGAACAATGAGCAGTTCTTC.

The chain uses TRBV15 and TRBJ1-1, with D unresolved. CDR1 and CDR2 from the germline V gene are LNHNV and YYDKDF (reference sequence). Trimming stripped 4 bases from V and 3 bases from J, with 6 bases between. CDR3 length: 12 residues. CDR3 protein: CATSMDDTEAFF. In DNA, the CDR3 is TGTGCCACCAGCATGGATGACACTGAAGCTTTCTTT.

The chain recombines TRBV6-1 with TRBJ1-2; perhaps TRBD1 as D (5 bases). Germline CDR1 and CDR2: MNHNS and SASEGT. V shed 8 bases and J shed 5 bases, with 15 bases lying between them. This CDR3 has 13 amino acids. CDR3 bases: TGTGCCAGCGCCCCCAGGACATCTTATGGCTACACCTTC. As protein: CASAPRTSYGYTF.

The genes are TRBV11-2 and TRBJ2-7; 14 bases are shared with TRBD2. CDR3 length: 14 amino acids. V dropped 3 bases and J dropped 6; count of bases not matched to a gene: 1. Germline CDR1 reads SGHAT; CDR2 reads FQNNGV. The CDR3 region has the DNA TGTGCCAGCAGCTTTGGACTAGCGGGGGGCGAGCAGTACTTC. Protein product: CASSFGLAGGEQYF.

This clone was counted only a few times. V gene TRBV7-9 combines with J gene TRBJ1-2, with D tentatively TRBD1 (6 bases). Germline values: CDR1 SEHNR, CDR2 FQNEAQ (reference sequence). Trimming cost V 1 base and J 5 bases, with 14 bases left between them. The CDR3 is 15 residues long. CDR3 sequence (DNA): TGTGCCAGCAGCTTAGAACAGGGTAAAGAATATGGCTACACCTTC. Protein sequence: CASSLEQGKEYGYTF.

This chain joins TRBV4-3 and TRBJ2-5; 12 bases fit TRBD2. Germline trimming cut 2 bases from V and 2 bases from J; bases unmatched to any gene: 3. Germline lookup yields CDR1 LGHNA and CDR2 YSLEER. The CDR3 spans 16 residues. CDR3 nucleotide sequence: TGCGCCAGCAGCCAAACCGGGACTAGCGGGCAAGAGACCCAGTACTTC. It yields the protein CASSQTGTSGQETQYF.

This clone was found a few times. The CDR3 nucleotides read TGTGCCAGTAGTATCGGACACGACGGGAACAATGAGCAGTTCTTC. Amino acids: CASSIGHDGNNEQFF. V usage is TRBV19 and J usage is TRBJ2-1; perhaps D is TRBD1 or TRBD2 (5 bases each). The CDR3 runs 15 residues. Germline-derived CDR1 and CDR2 are LNHDA and SQIVND (reference sequence). V was clipped by 3 bases and J by 5 bases, with 14 bases between them.

The chain links TRBV27 to TRBJ2-7; D is unresolved. The germline V gene encodes CDR1 MNHEY and CDR2 SMNVEV (reference sequence). The V end was cut by 5 bases, the J end by 2 bases, with 13 bases between. CDR3 size: 14 residues. CDR3 sequence reads: CASSENRVPYEQYF. DNA of the CDR3: TGTGCCAGCAGTGAAAATAGAGTCCCCTACGAGCAGTACTTC.

The gene calls are TRBV7-9 and TRBJ1-4, with 7 bases aligning to TRBD1. Germline V gene lookup returns CDR1 SEHNR and CDR2 FQNEAQ (reference sequence). This CDR3 has 15 residues. Trimming removed 3 bases from V and 5 bases from J; junction bases left unmatched: 6. CDR3 in DNA: TGTGCCAGCAGCTTGCGACAGGGCCTAAATGAAAAACTGTTTTTT. Translating gives CASSLRQGLNEKLFF.

The CDR3, as DNA: TGTGCCAGCAGTTCGCCTCATCCGGGGAGCACTGAAGCTTTCTTT. Amino acid sequence: CASSSPHPGSTEAFF. The chain uses TRBV27 and TRBJ1-1; the D is unclear. Germline V gene sequence: CDR1 MNHEY, CDR2 SMNVEV (reference sequence). CDR3 length: 15 amino acids. Trimming pared 4 bases from V and 4 bases from J, leaving 16 bases between.

V usage is TRBV2 and J usage is TRBJ1-4, with 9 nucleotides matching TRBD1. The junction had 10 bases not matched to a gene; V was cut back by 6 bases and J by 8 bases. Germline V gene data show CDR1 as SNHLY and CDR2 as FYNNEI. The CDR3 has 15 residues. The CDR3 coding sequence is TGTGCCAGCAGCGCGGGACAGGGATCGGGCGAAAAACTGTTTTTT. It codes for CASSAGQGSGEKLFF.

The chain carries TRBV7-2 and TRBJ2-7, with D perhaps matching TRBD1 or TRBD2 (5 bases each). The germline CDR1 and CDR2 sequences are SGHTA and FQGNSA. The V end lost 2 bases, the J end lost 5 bases, and 16 bases lay between the germline ends. The CDR3 totals 15 residues. In nucleotides, the CDR3 is TGTGCCAGCAGCTTACCCGGGGCCGCTTGGGACGAGCAGTACTTC. As protein: CASSLPGAAWDEQYF.

This chain uses TRBV5-4 with TRBJ1-4, with 9 bases lining up with TRBD1. Trimming removed 3 bases from V and 7 bases from J; junction bases left unmatched: 4. Germline lookup yields CDR1 SGHNT and CDR2 YYREEE (reference sequence). The CDR3 totals 14 residues. In DNA, the CDR3 is TGTGCCAGCAGCTCGGGACAGGGTGGTGAAAAACTGTTTTTT. Residues: CASSSGQGGEKLFF.

The chain carries TRBV28 and TRBJ1-2; no reliable D call. V was cut by 3 bases and J by 4 bases, with 12 bases left in between. CDR1 is MDHEN, CDR2 SYDVKM, per germline. This CDR3 region has 14 residues. The DNA for the CDR3 is TGTGCCAGCAGTTTCTCCGCACCAACCTATGGCTACACCTTC. Residues: CASSFSAPTYGYTF.

The table lists this clone with a few counts. The chain couples TRBV5-1 to TRBJ2-1; TRBD1 matches at 8 bases. Germline V gene data show CDR1 as SGHRS and CDR2 as YFSETQ. The CDR3 runs to 15 residues. V lost 0 bases, J lost 4 bases, and 3 bases stayed unmatched. CDR3 sequence (DNA): TGCGCCAGCAGCTTGGCAGGGGGCACGTACAATGAGCAGTTCTTC. This codes for CASSLAGGTYNEQFF.

The V call is TRBV5-1, the J call TRBJ2-1; 9 nucleotides match TRBD1. CDR1 and CDR2 from the germline V gene are SGHRS and YFSETQ. With 0 bases clipped from V and 9 bases from J, the junction kept 7 bases outside the gene matches. The CDR3 extends over 15 amino acids. The CDR3 spells CASSLAVQGAGEQFF. CDR3 nucleotides: TGCGCCAGCAGCTTGGCGGTACAGGGGGCCGGTGAGCAGTTCTTC.

This clone has only a few counts. The genes are TRBV10-1 and TRBJ1-1, with a weak D call TRBD1 (6 bases). This CDR3 spans 12 amino acids. Trimming shortened V by 7 bases and J by 10 bases, and 16 bases separated the two germline ends. Per the germline V gene, CDR1 is WNHNN and CDR2 is SYGVQD (reference sequence). The CDR3 DNA is TGCGCCAGCAAAGAAGGGGGACGGGTAGCTTTCTTT. Its protein product is CASKEGGRVAFF.

The CDR3 loop is CATLDITGINSPLHF. DNA for the CDR3: TGTGCCACCCTCGATATTACAGGGATCAATTCACCCCTCCACTTT. The V gene is TRBV2, the J gene TRBJ1-6, with a weak D call TRBD1 (6 bases). This CDR3 contains 15 residues. V lost 10 bases and J lost 7, with 20 bases in between. Germline CDR1 is SNHLY and CDR2 is FYNNEI. The full variable domain, with the rest looked up from reference TRBV2 and TRBJ1-6, is EPEVTQTPSHQVTQMGQEVILRCVPISNHLYFYWYRQILGQKVEFLVSFYNNEISEKSEIFDDQFSVERPDGSNFTLKIRSTKLEDSAMYFCATLDITGINSPLHFGNGTRLTVT.

The gene calls are TRBV13 and TRBJ1-2, with TRBD1 matching over 12 bases. V shed 0 bases, J shed 7 bases, and the junction held 6 bases outside the gene matches. CDR1 is PRHDT, CDR2 FYEKMQ, per germline (reference sequence). The CDR3 has 16 residues. CDR3 nucleotide sequence: TGTGCCAGCAGCTTAGGCAGGGGACAGGGGGCCAGTGGCTACACCTTC. It translates to CASSLGRGQGASGYTF.

The chain has TRBV15 and TRBJ2-5; 8 positions match TRBD1. This CDR3 is 15 amino acids long. Germline lookup yields CDR1 LNHNV and CDR2 YYDKDF (reference sequence). V shed 3 bases and J 5 bases; nucleotides not matched to a gene: 8. The CDR3 nucleotides are TGTGCCACCAGCAGCGAGAGAGACAGGGGCGAGACCCAGTACTTC. This codes for CATSSERDRGETQYF.

The rearrangement joins TRBV10-3 to TRBJ1-1; 9 bases fit TRBD1. V shed 10 bases and J 0 bases; nucleotides not matched to a gene: 12. Germline CDR1 and CDR2: ENHRY and SYGVKD. The CDR3 loop spans 16 amino acids. The CDR3 bases are TGTGCCAGTCGGACAGGGGTCATCTCGGTGAACACTGAAGCTTTCTTT. It specifies CASRTGVISVNTEAFF.

The chain is built from TRBV7-9 and TRBJ1-5; no firm D call. The length of the CDR3 is 16 residues. Germline V lookup: CDR1 SEHNR, CDR2 FQNEAQ (reference sequence). V lost 1 base and J 1 base, leaving 11 bases between the germline ends. The CDR3 sequence: CASSLGGGLSNQPQHF. CDR3 nucleotide sequence: TGTGCCAGCAGCTTAGGAGGAGGGTTGAGCAATCAGCCCCAGCATTTT.